This T cell receptor beta chain derives from a study of CD8 T cells in Susac syndrome. Study-level findings and limits: As acknowledged by the study, its TCR sequencing and HLA analysis included a relatively small number of individuals.

The ends were cut back, 2 bases at V and 0 bases at J, with 11 bases in the middle. The CDR3 consists of 16 residues. Germline CDR1 and CDR2: MNHEY and SMNVEV (reference sequence). The authors carried out high-throughput sequencing of TCR beta. They applied it to CD8+ and CD4+ T cells obtained from blood. This clonotype has just one count. Its antigen remains unidentified. The RNA input was about 0.45 to 1 ug, and it was reverse transcribed with random hexamers. The authors amplified TCR beta CDR3 across 54 Vbeta and 13 Jbeta using immunoSEQ multiplex PCR. MiXCR, run by TCRdb on the immunoSEQ multiplex PCR reads, gives a single entry per CDR3 protein. Among 150,000 to 200,000 distinct CDR3 sequences, less than 95% were seen once, and the ten largest hold around 0.093%.

The sample was CD4+ T cells from PBMCs. The chain recombines TRBV27 with TRBJ2-1; D uncertain. This clonotype originated in a human donor with multiple sclerosis. The CDR3 region is CASSLVGMVSYNEQFF. The CDR3 DNA reads TGTGCCAGCAGTTTAGTCGGCATGGTCTCCTACAATGAGCAGTTCTTC.